Below are 15 T cell receptor beta chains sequenced from a single sample in a study of chemoradiotherapy in HPV16-positive cancers. TCRdb's copy holds only in-frame clones and misses some; the assay was immunoSEQ multiplex PCR. The sample has roughly 25,000 clones, around 94% seen once; the top ten hold approximately 2.7%. Sample collection was performed from a patient who underwent chemoradiotherapy. Receptor source: a human donor with HPV-associated anogenital cancer.

In DNA, the CDR3 is TGTGCCAGCAGTGAATCCGCATCCTACGAAAAACTGTTTTTT. Its translation is CASSESASYEKLFF. The rearrangement uses TRBV2 and TRBJ1-4; the D is unclear. V was pared by 2 bases and J by 8 bases, with 12 bases between. There are 14 residues in the CDR3. Germline lookup yields CDR1 SNHLY and CDR2 FYNNEI.

The rearrangement links TRBV6-5 to TRBJ1-5, with D unresolved. Germline CDR1 and CDR2: MNHEY and SVGAGI. The V gene lost 0 bases and the J gene lost 5 bases, with 5 bases spanning the gap. The CDR3 consists of 13 residues. The CDR3 spells CASSYSPYQPQHF. DNA for the CDR3: TGTGCCAGCAGTTACTCCCCGTATCAGCCCCAGCATTTT.

The chain is built from TRBV5-4 and TRBJ2-7; D is unclear. The V end lost 3 bases, the J end lost 2 bases, and 12 bases lay between the germline ends. This CDR3 has 14 amino acids. Germline CDR1 and CDR2: SGHNT and YYREEE (reference sequence). CDR3 coding DNA: TGTGCCAGCAGCTATAATACCGGTGCCTACGAGCAGTACTTC. It translates to CASSYNTGAYEQYF.

V and J are TRBV27 and TRBJ2-7; 8 bases are a match to TRBD1. Unmatched junction bases numbered 12, after V lost 5 bases and J lost 3 bases. Germline loops: CDR1 MNHEY, CDR2 SMNVEV (reference sequence). This CDR3 region has 16 residues. Here the CDR3 reads CASSHIAPDRVYEQYF. The CDR3, as DNA: TGTGCCAGCAGTCATATCGCCCCGGACAGGGTCTACGAGCAGTACTTC.

The chain uses TRBV6-6 and TRBJ2-7, with no clear D. CDR1 and CDR2 (germline): MNHNY, SVGAGI (reference sequence). This CDR3 region has 12 residues. The V end lost 0 bases, the J end lost 6 bases, and 6 bases lay between the germline ends. The chain's CDR3 is CASSYSWAEQYF. The DNA of the CDR3 is TGTGCCAGCAGTTACTCGTGGGCCGAGCAGTACTTC.

The rearrangement uses TRBV19 and TRBJ2-1, with D possibly being TRBD1 or TRBD2 (5 bases each). This CDR3 is 11 amino acids long. The V end was cut by 1 base, the J end by 11 bases, with 6 bases between. Germline V gives CDR1 LNHDA, CDR2 SQIVND (reference sequence). The CDR3 region is CASSIGDQQFF. In DNA, the CDR3 is TGTGCCAGTAGTATAGGGGACCAGCAGTTCTTC.

DNA of the CDR3: TGTGCCATCACCCCAGGGGACGGTGGGTTCTACGAGCAGTACTTC. Its protein is CAITPGDGGFYEQYF. V is TRBV10-3 and J is TRBJ2-7; perhaps TRBD1 as D (6 bases). Germline-derived CDR1 and CDR2 are ENHRY and SYGVKD. The CDR3 is made up of 15 amino acids. V lost 7 bases to trimming and J lost 3 bases, with 19 bases between them.

This sequence joins TRBV18 and TRBJ2-7; 15 nucleotides match TRBD2. Germline loops: CDR1 KGHSH, CDR2 LQKENI. The V segment lost 3 bases and the J segment 7 bases; nucleotides outside the gene matches: 4. The CDR3 runs 15 residues. The CDR3 sequence: CASSPGLAGGREQYF. The CDR3 region has the DNA TGTGCCAGCTCACCTGGACTAGCGGGGGGGCGGGAGCAGTACTTC.

The chain links TRBV27 to TRBJ2-7; TRBD1 matches 11 bases. The V gene end was trimmed by 4 bases and the J gene end by 4 bases; junction bases not matched to a gene: 3. CDR3 length: 14 amino acids. Germline lookup yields CDR1 MNHEY and CDR2 SMNVEV (reference sequence). Written as DNA, the CDR3 is TGTGCCAGCAGTTCGGGACAGGGGGAATACGAGCAGTACTTC. Translation: CASSSGQGEYEQYF.

This chain joins TRBV28 and TRBJ1-1, with 8 bases aligning to TRBD1. The J segment lost 2 bases and the V segment lost 7 bases, leaving 9 bases of the junction unmatched. The CDR3 runs to 15 residues. Per germline, CDR1 MDHEN and CDR2 SYDVKM. CDR3 nucleotides: TGTGCCAGCACCCCGACAGGGGCCAGAAACACTGAAGCTTTCTTT. It yields the protein CASTPTGARNTEAFF.

The chain couples TRBV7-4 to TRBJ1-1; D ambiguous. The CDR3 consists of 12 residues. V shed 5 bases and J shed 11 bases, with 15 bases lying between them. Germline assignment: CDR1 SGHVT and CDR2 SQSDAQ. In DNA form, the CDR3 reads TGTGCCAGCAGCCCCTGCGACCCAATGGCTTTCTTT. Its translation is CASSPCDPMAFF.

V is TRBV5-4 and J is TRBJ2-5; D may be TRBD2 (6 bases). Between the trimmed V and J ends, which lost 4 bases and 1 base, there was a span of 11 bases. CDR1 and CDR2 from the germline V gene are SGHNT and YYREEE (reference sequence). This CDR3 is built from 14 residues. CDR3 DNA: TGTGCCAGCAGCCGACGGGAGCTCCAAGAGACCCAGTACTTC. It specifies CASSRRELQETQYF.

V is TRBV18 and J is TRBJ1-2; 7 positions agree with TRBD1. This CDR3 has 15 residues. Germline-derived CDR1 and CDR2 are KGHSH and LQKENI. The junction had 7 bases not matched to a gene; V was cut back by 3 bases and J by 3 bases. CDR3 loop: CASSPSTGTDYGYTF. In DNA, the CDR3 is TGTGCCAGCTCACCGAGCACCGGGACAGACTATGGCTACACCTTC.

J is TRBJ1-2 and V is TRBV7-9; D may be TRBD1 (6 bases). Trimming removed 3 bases from V and 5 bases from J, with 13 bases in between. CDR3 length: 14 amino acids. Germline-derived CDR1 and CDR2 are SEHNR and FQNEAQ (reference sequence). The CDR3 loop reads CASSFTAGEYGYTF. CDR3 nucleotide sequence: TGTGCCAGCAGCTTCACGGCAGGGGAGTATGGCTACACCTTC.

V and J are TRBV5-1 and TRBJ2-4; D not resolved. The CDR3 loop spans 14 amino acids. With 0 bases removed from V and 6 bases from J, the gap between germline ends came to 10 bases. The germline CDR1 and CDR2 sequences are SGHRS and YFSETQ. CDR3 sequence: CASSLVPPGNIQYF. CDR3 DNA: TGCGCCAGCAGCTTGGTACCCCCGGGAAACATTCAGTACTTC.